The 27 T cell receptor beta chains given below trace back to one sample, sequenced in a study of T cells in Graves' hyperthyroidism and ophthalmopathy. The source material, RNA transcripts, was used to amplify TCR beta CDR3 regions. In the first-round RT-PCR of the TCR CDR3, the HTBI primer set was used. TCRdb reprocessed the multiplex PCR reads with MiXCR, giving one entry per CDR3 protein. The sample has about 400,000 distinct CDR3 sequences; approximately 15% are singletons. Sequencing used blood. Every receptor here comes from a woman under 40 with Graves' hyperthyroidism.

V gene TRBV12-3 or TRBV12-4 combines with J gene TRBJ2-1; D may correspond to TRBD1 or TRBD2 (5 bases each). CDR3 length: 15 amino acids. Deletions cut 7 bases from V and 0 bases from J, with 13 bases between. The CDR3 sequence is CASTPKGSSYNEQFF. The DNA for the CDR3 is TGTGCCAGCACCCCAAAGGGGAGCTCCTACAATGAGCAGTTCTTC.

The gene calls are TRBV28 and TRBJ2-3; no definite D call. Trimming pared 6 bases from V and 4 bases from J, leaving 20 bases between. Per the germline V gene, CDR1 is MDHEN and CDR2 is SYDVKM. The CDR3 loop spans 16 amino acids. CDR3 coding DNA: TGTGCCAGCAGCCCCCCCCCCAACACCCGGCCAGATACGCAGTATTTT. Translating it yields CASSPPPNTRPDTQYF.

This clonotype was counted only a few times. This chain connects TRBV29-1 to TRBJ2-7; 11 nucleotides line up with TRBD2. The CDR3 runs to 14 residues. The junction had 9 bases not matched to a gene; V was cut back by 6 bases and J by 5 bases. Germline values: CDR1 SQVTM, CDR2 ANQGSEA. CDR3 amino acids: CSVHGLAGGNEQYF. The CDR3 DNA follows: TGCAGCGTCCATGGTTTAGCGGGAGGGAACGAGCAGTACTTC.

This chain uses TRBV27 with TRBJ1-1, with D perhaps matching TRBD1 (6 bases). The CDR3 has 14 residues. The ends were cut back, 8 bases at V and 3 bases at J, with 16 bases in the middle. Germline V CDR1 and CDR2: MNHEY, SMNVEV (reference sequence). This CDR3 is CASGPIRGDTEAFF. For the CDR3, the DNA is TGTGCCAGCGGGCCCATTAGGGGGGACACTGAAGCTTTCTTT.

There are a few counts of this clonotype. The V call is TRBV6-1, the J call TRBJ2-7, with a weak D call TRBD2 (6 bases). Germline-derived CDR1 and CDR2 are MNHNS and SASEGT. Between the trimmed V and J ends, which lost 8 bases and 5 bases, there was a span of 13 bases. This CDR3 is built from 12 residues. CDR3 nucleotide sequence: TGTGCCAGCCGGGGGTGGGCCAACGAGCAGTACTTC. Translated: CASRGWANEQYF.

This clonotype was recorded a few times. The V gene is TRBV6-2 or TRBV6-3, the J gene TRBJ2-5; possibly TRBD2 for D (6 bases). Germline CDR1 reads MNHEY; CDR2 reads SVGEGT. V gave up 6 bases and J gave up 3 bases, with 17 bases separating them. The CDR3 is 15 amino acids. The CDR3 nucleotides read TGTGCCAGCAGGAGCGGCGGGAAAGGAGAAGAGACCCAGTACTTC. This codes for CASRSGGKGEETQYF.

Many counts were recorded for this clonotype. This chain uses TRBV27 with TRBJ1-1; D call uncertain. This CDR3 has 13 amino acids. Trimming removed 5 bases at V and 7 bases at J, with 14 bases between. Germline loops: CDR1 MNHEY, CDR2 SMNVEV (reference sequence). The CDR3 sequence: CASSPTIGIEAFF. The CDR3 DNA sequence: TGTGCCAGCAGTCCCACTATCGGGATTGAAGCTTTCTTT.

This clonotype was detected ten times or more. The V and J genes are TRBV7-2 and TRBJ1-1, with 9 bases aligning to TRBD1. Germline-derived CDR1 and CDR2 are SGHTA and FQGNSA. V shed 0 bases and J 5 bases; nucleotides not matched to a gene: 7. The length of the CDR3 is 16 residues. The CDR3 here is CASSLAPGQGGTEAFF. The DNA of the CDR3 is TGTGCCAGCAGCTTAGCCCCGGGACAGGGAGGAACTGAAGCTTTCTTT.

This clonotype was seen at least ten times. The chain combines TRBV18 with TRBJ2-3; 14 positions agree with TRBD2. This CDR3 contains 16 residues. Germline trimming cut 2 bases from V and 8 bases from J; bases unmatched to any gene: 6. The germline CDR1 and CDR2 sequences are KGHSH and LQKENI. The CDR3, as DNA: TGTGCCAGCTCACCAGCGACTAGCGGGAGGGTGCCTACGCAGTATTTT. This codes for CASSPATSGRVPTQYF.

The rearrangement joins TRBV9 to TRBJ2-1; D unclear. The CDR3 covers 15 residues. Germline V gene data show CDR1 as SGDLS and CDR2 as YYNGEE. Trimming removed 0 bases at V and 3 bases at J, with 10 bases between. The CDR3 here is CASSVVGYGYNEQFF. CDR3 nucleotides: TGTGCCAGCAGCGTAGTGGGCTATGGCTACAATGAGCAGTTCTTC. Full variable domain (remainder filled in from reference TRBV9 and TRBJ2-1): DSGVTQTPKHLITATGQRVTLRCSPRSGDLSVYWYQQSLDQGLQFLIQYYNGEERAKGNILERFSAQQFPDLHSELNLSSLELGDSALYFCASSVVGYGYNEQFFGPGTRLTVL.

The V call is TRBV20-1, the J call TRBJ1-4; D perhaps matches TRBD1 (5 bases). Germline-derived CDR1 and CDR2 are DFQATT and SNEGSKA (reference sequence). This CDR3 spans 14 amino acids. Trimming took 2 bases from V and 15 from J, leaving 22 bases between them. The DNA for the CDR3 is TGCAGTGCTAGACGCGATGACAGAATTAATGGGGTGTTTTTT. Residues: CSARRDDRINGVFF.

This clonotype was recorded many times. This sequence joins TRBV11-2 and TRBJ2-7; D call uncertain. This CDR3 spans 12 amino acids. The ends were cut back, 4 bases at V and 2 bases at J, with 6 bases in the middle. The germline V gene encodes CDR1 SGHAT and CDR2 FQNNGV. CDR3 residues: CASSSVPYEQYF. CDR3 coding DNA: TGTGCCAGCAGCTCCGTCCCCTACGAGCAGTACTTC.

This chain's CDR3 is CASSKGPPSNYGYTF. The CDR3 bases are TGTGCCAGCAGCAAGGGACCGCCTTCTAACTATGGCTACACCTTC. V and J are TRBV7-3 and TRBJ1-2, with TRBD1 as a possible D gene (5 bases). V lost 5 bases and J lost 0, with 13 bases in between. Germline V gives CDR1 SGHTA, CDR2 FQGTGA. CDR3 length equals 15 residues.

This clonotype was picked up many times. J is TRBJ2-1 and V is TRBV28; a possible D gene is TRBD2 (6 bases). V was trimmed by 6 bases and J by 4 bases, leaving 10 bases between them. CDR1 and CDR2 (germline): MDHEN, SYDVKM. The CDR3 is 13 amino acids. The CDR3 DNA follows: TGTGCCAGCAGAAGGGACTCGTACAATGAGCAGTTCTTC. Translated: CASRRDSYNEQFF.

This clonotype was observed at least ten times. The rearrangement joins TRBV3-1 to TRBJ2-3; D remains unclear. V lost 2 bases, J lost 2 bases, and 11 bases lay in between. Germline assignment: CDR1 LGHDT and CDR2 YNNKEL (reference sequence). There are 15 residues in the CDR3. CDR3 residues: CASSQTTTATDTQYF. The CDR3 nucleotides are TGTGCCAGCAGCCAAACAACCACGGCCACAGATACGCAGTATTTT.

At least ten counts were recorded for this clonotype. This chain uses TRBV28 with TRBJ2-7; possibly TRBD1 for D (6 bases). Germline assignment: CDR1 MDHEN and CDR2 SYDVKM. This CDR3 contains 11 residues. The V and J ends lost 8 bases and 9 bases respectively, with 14 bases between them. The CDR3 bases are TGTGCCAGCGAAACACAGGGTCGGCAGTACTTC. It is translated as CASETQGRQYF.

The CDR3 spells CASSPRLGLAGTDTQYF. The CDR3 bases are TGTGCCAGCAGCCCGAGACTGGGACTAGCGGGAACAGATACGCAGTATTTT. The V and J genes are TRBV11-2 and TRBJ2-3, with 13 bases that match TRBD2. The germline CDR1 and CDR2 sequences are SGHAT and FQNNGV. CDR3 length: 17 residues. The V segment lost 5 bases and the J segment 3 bases; nucleotides outside the gene matches: 8. The full variable domain, its missing parts supplied by reference TRBV11-2 and TRBJ2-3, is EAGVAQSPRYKIIEKRQSVAFWCNPISGHATLYWYQQILGQGPKLLIQFQNNGVVDDSQLPKDRFSAERLKGVDSTLKIQPAKLEDSAVYLCASSPRLGLAGTDTQYFGPGTRLTVL.

This clonotype was counted between two and nine times. The chain combines TRBV7-2 with TRBJ2-2, with D perhaps matching TRBD1 (5 bases). There are 15 residues in the CDR3. Germline V CDR1 and CDR2: SGHTA, FQGNSA. Trimming took 4 bases from V and 8 from J, leaving 17 bases between them. The CDR3 sequence is CASSSKARVSGELFF. In DNA form, the CDR3 reads TGTGCCAGCAGCTCAAAGGCCAGGGTATCTGGGGAGCTGTTTTTT.

This clonotype was recorded many times. The CDR3 sequence: CASSSAQPKNIQYF. CDR3 sequence (DNA): TGTGCCAGCAGCTCCGCACAGCCCAAAAACATTCAGTACTTC. The chain employs TRBV11-2 and TRBJ2-4; D not resolved. Looked up from germline, CDR1 is SGHAT and CDR2 is FQNNGV. The CDR3 totals 14 residues. Trimming shortened V by 4 bases and J by 2 bases, and 9 bases separated the two germline ends.

The J gene is TRBJ1-2, the V gene TRBV6-5, with 9 nucleotides matching TRBD1. V gave up 0 bases and J gave up 10 bases; unmatched junction bases: 6. This CDR3 region has 14 residues. Germline CDR1 reads MNHEY; CDR2 reads SVGAGI. This chain's CDR3 is CASSYSPRQGDYTF. CDR3 nucleotides: TGTGCCAGCAGTTACTCGCCTAGACAGGGGGACTACACCTTC.

As for this clonotype: A much more abundant neighbour one base away suggests this may be a read error. The V call is TRBV6-1, the J call TRBJ2-1; D not resolved. Germline CDR1 is MNHNS and CDR2 is SASEGT. This CDR3 comprises 14 residues. The CDR3 coding sequence is TGTGCCGCCCAGGACGGAAGCTCCTACAATGAGCAGCTCTTC. Translated: CAAQDGSSYNEQLF.

Many counts were recorded for this clonotype. The DNA for the CDR3 is TGTGCCAGCAGCTCGACAGGGCTCTCCTACGAGCAGTACTTC. Amino acid sequence: CASSSTGLSYEQYF. The chain uses TRBV11-1 and TRBJ2-7, with TRBD1 matching over 7 bases. The CDR3 length is 14 residues. V was pared by 4 bases and J by 0 bases, with 3 bases of the junction left unmatched. Germline assignment: CDR1 SGHAT and CDR2 FQDESV (reference sequence).

The J gene is TRBJ2-3, the V gene TRBV28; 7 bases align to TRBD1. V gave up 9 bases and J gave up 2 bases; unmatched junction bases: 8. There are 14 residues in the CDR3. Germline CDR1 reads MDHEN; CDR2 reads SYDVKM. CDR3 sequence: CASCPGQLTDTQYF. CDR3 bases: TGTGCCAGTTGTCCGGGACAGCTCACAGATACGCAGTATTTT.

This clonotype was seen many times. The gene calls are TRBV5-1 and TRBJ2-3; no clear D gene. The CDR3 consists of 15 residues. Germline assignment: CDR1 SGHRS and CDR2 YFSETQ. Between the trimmed V and J ends, which lost 4 bases and 0 bases, there was a span of 12 bases. CDR3 DNA: TGCGCCAGCAGCCCCCCGTCTCAGAGCACAGATACGCAGTATTTT. Protein sequence: CASSPPSQSTDTQYF.

The chain carries TRBV5-1 and TRBJ2-7; 14 nucleotides match TRBD2. The V segment lost 4 bases and the J segment 3 bases; nucleotides outside the gene matches: 12. The germline CDR1 and CDR2 sequences are SGHRS and YFSETQ. The CDR3 runs to 18 residues. The CDR3 nucleotides are TGCGCCAGCAGCCCGGGGACTAGCGGGAGAGGGGGTTTCTACGAGCAGTACTTC. This translates into CASSPGTSGRGGFYEQYF.

At least ten counts were recorded for this clonotype. This chain links TRBV30 with TRBJ1-1; tentative D call: TRBD1 (6 bases). The CDR3 is 12 amino acids. Germline loops: CDR1 GTSNPN, CDR2 SVGIG (reference sequence). Trimming left V 4 bases short and J 7 bases short, with 13 bases between. The CDR3 loop is CAWTQGLGEAFF. CDR3 nucleotides: TGTGCCTGGACTCAGGGGCTGGGTGAAGCTTTCTTT.

This clonotype was seen ten or more times. This sequence joins TRBV28 and TRBJ2-7; the D is unclear. The CDR3 consists of 12 residues. CDR1 is MDHEN and CDR2 is SYDVKM in the germline V gene. Between the trimmed V and J ends, which lost 6 bases and 3 bases, there was a span of 9 bases. The DNA of the CDR3 is TGTGCCAGCAGGGGTCTTGTCTACGAGCAGTACTTC. It specifies CASRGLVYEQYF. Full variable domain (outside the CDR3, taken from reference TRBV28 and TRBJ2-7): DVKVTQSSRYLVKRTGEKVFLECVQDMDHENMFWYRQDPGLGLRLIYFSYDVKMKEKGDIPEGYSVSREKKERFSLILESASTNQTSMYLCASRGLVYEQYFGPGTRLTVT.